This passage covers 18 T cell receptor beta chains from one sample sequenced in a study of CD8 T cells in ankylosing spondylitis. Study results and caveats: For ankylosing spondylitis blood, a TCR beta motif of roughly 8 highly homologous variants appeared characteristic.

These TCRs' antigens remain unknown. TCRdb re-analysed the 5' RACE reads in MiXCR, keeping a single row per CDR3 protein. The sample lists about 800,000 distinct CDR3 sequences, 12% occurring once. Sequenced input: blood, either unsorted or a sorted T cell fraction (not recorded which). These receptors all come from a male donor with ankylosing spondylitis.

The gene calls are TRBV6-2 or TRBV6-3 and TRBJ2-1; 7 bases agree with TRBD2. CDR1 and CDR2 from the germline V gene are MNHEY and SVGEGT. The ends lost 1 base at V and 6 bases at J; junction bases unmatched: 12. CDR3 length equals 17 residues. CDR3 amino acids: CASSYLMLRGRGNEQFF. CDR3 sequence (DNA): TGTGCCAGCAGTTACTTGATGCTTCGCGGGAGAGGCAATGAGCAGTTCTTC.

The chain has TRBV6-1 and TRBJ1-2; D possibly corresponds to TRBD1 (6 bases). Trimming left V 5 bases short and J 4 bases short, with 11 bases between. The germline V gene has CDR1 MNHNS and CDR2 SASEGT. The CDR3 is made up of 13 amino acids. CDR3 in amino acids: CASSTTGTYGYTF. CDR3 coding DNA: TGTGCCAGCAGTACAACAGGGACCTATGGCTACACCTTC.

This clonotype was seen repeatedly, ten times or more. CDR3: CASSPRTGDEQYF. CDR3 DNA sequence: TGTGCCAGCAGCCCGAGGACAGGAGACGAGCAGTACTTC. The chain employs TRBV4-2 and TRBJ2-7; TRBD1 matches at 7 bases. The CDR3 is made up of 13 amino acids. Germline CDR1 reads LGHNA; CDR2 reads YNFKEQ. Trimming took 4 bases from V and 5 from J; bases not matched to a gene: 5.

This clonotype came up a few times. This rearrangement joins TRBV5-5 to TRBJ2-1; either TRBD1 or TRBD2 may fit D (5 bases each). V lost 9 bases to trimming and J lost 10 bases, with 23 bases between them. CDR3 length equals 14 residues. The germline gives CDR1 SGHKS, CDR2 YYEKEE (reference sequence). The CDR3 protein is CATGQHSSPREQFF. CDR3 sequence (DNA): TGTGCCACGGGGCAGCACTCCTCACCGCGCGAGCAGTTCTTC.

This clonotype showed up many times. The V call is TRBV7-2, the J call TRBJ1-5; 7 nucleotides align to TRBD1. J was trimmed by 2 bases and V by 5 bases; bases with no gene match: 9. CDR3 size: 16 residues. In germline, CDR1 is SGHTA, CDR2 FQGNSA. The CDR3: CASSPKTGKGNQPQHF. CDR3 coding DNA: TGTGCCAGCAGCCCGAAGACAGGGAAAGGCAATCAGCCCCAGCATTTT.

In this sample, this clonotype turned up a few times. This chain uses TRBV20-1 with TRBJ2-3, with TRBD2 identical over 7 bases. The length of the CDR3 is 12 residues. J gave up 3 bases and V 7 bases, and 4 bases lay outside the gene matches. Germline V gene lookup returns CDR1 DFQATT and CDR2 SNEGSKA (reference sequence). CDR3 sequence (DNA): TGCAGTGGGGAGGGCACGACAGATACGCAGTATTTT. Translating it yields CSGEGTTDTQYF.

V and J are TRBV4-3 and TRBJ1-1, with TRBD1 matching 9 bases. The ends lost 3 bases at V and 2 bases at J; junction bases unmatched: 4. This CDR3 has 15 residues. Germline CDR1 is LGHNA and CDR2 is YSLEER. The DNA of the CDR3 is TGCGCCAGCAGCCACCGGACAGGGGCAAACACTGAAGCTTTCTTT. Residues: CASSHRTGANTEAFF.

This clonotype has a handful of counts. This chain's CDR3 is CASSERANIQYF. The CDR3 bases are TGTGCCAGCAGTGAGCGGGCTAACATTCAGTACTTC. The chain employs TRBV2 and TRBJ2-4; D is perhaps TRBD2 (5 bases). The CDR3 consists of 12 residues. Germline lookup yields CDR1 SNHLY and CDR2 FYNNEI. V was pared by 3 bases and J by 7 bases, with 7 bases between.

This clonotype was observed many times. The chain links TRBV29-1 to TRBJ2-1; 11 nucleotides agree with TRBD2. The CDR3 covers 16 residues. V trimming: 0 bases; J trimming: 9 bases; junction bases outside the gene matches: 10. Germline CDR1 SQVTM, CDR2 ANQGSEA. In nucleotides, the CDR3 is TGCAGCGTTGAAGACAGAACTAGCGGGAGAGTAAGTGAGCAGTTCTTC. This sequence encodes CSVEDRTSGRVSEQFF.

The V gene is TRBV4-1, the J gene TRBJ2-5; the D is unclear. Germline loops: CDR1 MGHRA, CDR2 YSYEKL. The CDR3 is 15 residues long. Trimming pared 5 bases from V and 4 bases from J, leaving 17 bases between. CDR3 loop: CASSSPSVTVETQYF. CDR3 sequence (DNA): TGCGCCAGCAGCTCTCCGTCGGTTACTGTAGAGACCCAGTACTTC.

In its sample, this clonotype was seen a few times. The CDR3 sequence: CASRPYAAEQFF. The CDR3 nucleotides read TGTGCCAGCAGACCCTATGCCGCTGAGCAGTTCTTC. The V gene is TRBV6-2 or TRBV6-3, the J gene TRBJ2-1; D remains unclear. V was pared by 6 bases and J by 9 bases, with 12 bases between. Per the germline V gene, CDR1 is MNHEY and CDR2 is SVGEGT. This CDR3 comprises 12 residues.

Ten or more counts support this clonotype. The V call is TRBV20-1, the J call TRBJ2-3; D unclear. Between the trimmed V and J ends, which lost 5 bases and 6 bases, there was a span of 18 bases. The CDR3 contains 14 residues. In germline, CDR1 is DFQATT, CDR2 SNEGSKA (reference sequence). CDR3: CSAPLVGMGDTQYF. In DNA, the CDR3 is TGCAGTGCTCCCCTAGTGGGGATGGGGGATACGCAGTATTTT.

The genes are TRBV6-1 and TRBJ2-2; D unresolved. Germline V gives CDR1 MNHNS, CDR2 SASEGT. The V gene lost 6 bases and the J gene lost 2 bases, with 10 bases spanning the gap. The CDR3 sequence is 14 residues long. The chain's CDR3 is CASSRLSNTGELFF. The CDR3 DNA is TGTGCCAGCAGCCGCCTATCTAACACCGGGGAGCTGTTTTTT.

The chain employs TRBV4-3 and TRBJ2-3; 10 bases are a match to TRBD1. V shed 4 bases and J 2 bases; nucleotides not matched to a gene: 12. The germline V gene encodes CDR1 LGHNA and CDR2 YSLEER. This CDR3 region has 18 residues. The CDR3 sequence is CASSRAIPGTGDTDTQYF. CDR3 sequence (DNA): TGCGCCAGCAGCCGTGCGATTCCCGGGACAGGGGACACAGATACGCAGTATTTT.

This clonotype appeared a few times. The chain has TRBV11-2 and TRBJ2-3; no reliable D call. The CDR3 spans 12 residues. V was shortened by 4 bases and J by 7 bases, with 9 bases between the two germline ends. Per the germline V gene, CDR1 is SGHAT and CDR2 is FQNNGV. This CDR3 reads CASSSDGNTQYF. In DNA, the CDR3 is TGTGCCAGCAGCTCGGACGGCAATACGCAGTATTTT.

The chain employs TRBV5-1 and TRBJ1-4, with TRBD1 matching over 8 bases. From germline, CDR1 is SGHRS and CDR2 YFSETQ. This CDR3 contains 14 residues. V was pared by 6 bases and J by 8 bases, with 9 bases of the junction left unmatched. The CDR3 region is CASTPGTGHEKLFF. DNA of the CDR3: TGCGCCAGCACCCCCGGGACAGGACACGAAAAACTGTTTTTT.

The chain carries TRBV4-2 and TRBJ2-1; a possible D gene is TRBD2 (6 bases). V lost 0 bases, J lost 10 bases, and 13 bases lay in between. The CDR3 has 14 amino acids. CDR1 and CDR2 from the germline V gene are LGHNA and YNFKEQ. The CDR3 DNA reads TGTGCCAGCAGCCAAGAACCCCTAGCGTACGAGCAGTTCTTC. This gives the protein CASSQEPLAYEQFF.

The rearrangement uses TRBV5-6 and TRBJ1-2; 8 bases match TRBD1. V gave up 1 base and J gave up 4 bases; unmatched junction bases: 3. Germline CDR1 and CDR2: SGHDT and YYEEEE. The CDR3 sequence is 14 residues long. The CDR3 sequence: CASSLLGQGYGYTF. The CDR3 DNA sequence: TGTGCCAGCAGCTTGTTAGGACAGGGCTATGGCTACACCTTC. The variable domain in full, with the rest retrieved from reference TRBV5-6 and TRBJ1-2, is DAGVTQSPTHLIKTRGQQVTLRCSPKSGHDTVSWYQQALGQGPQFIFQYYEEEERQRGNFPDRFSGHQFPNYSSELNVNALLLGDSALYLCASSLLGQGYGYTFGSGTRLTVV.